This T cell receptor (beta chain) was captured by sequencing in a study of blood T cell repertoires in COVID-19. Only a few counts were recorded for this clone. Original handling: Amplification from reference gene primers served as the basis for estimated nucleated cell counts. Profiled with immunoSEQ multiplex PCR; TCRdb holds only in-frame clones, not every one. V, J and clone size are those of that table, while D and trimming were read from the DNA. Found here are more than 200,000 clones, around 84% of them singletons; the top ten hold 4.2%. The ends lost 2 bases at V and 6 bases at J; junction bases unmatched: 7. CDR1 and CDR2 (germline): SGHVS, FQNEAQ. CDR3 length equals 15 residues.

The clonotype was recovered from a man in his 60s with acute or convalescent COVID-19. The sample consisted of peripheral blood. The V call is TRBV7-8, the J call TRBJ2-7; 10 bases agree with TRBD1. The CDR3 nucleotides are TGTGCCAGCAGCTTATGGGGGACAGGGGCCCTCGAGCAGTACTTC. Residues: CASSLWGTGALEQYF.